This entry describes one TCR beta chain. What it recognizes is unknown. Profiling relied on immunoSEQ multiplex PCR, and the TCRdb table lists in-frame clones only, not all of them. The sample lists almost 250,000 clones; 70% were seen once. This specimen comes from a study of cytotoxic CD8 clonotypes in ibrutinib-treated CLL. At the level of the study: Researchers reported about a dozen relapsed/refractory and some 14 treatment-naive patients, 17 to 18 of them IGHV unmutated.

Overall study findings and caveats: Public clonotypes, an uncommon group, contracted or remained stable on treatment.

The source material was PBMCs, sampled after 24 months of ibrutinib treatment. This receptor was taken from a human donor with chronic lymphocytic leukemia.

CDR3 amino acids: CSVEEGTGGLNEQFF. In DNA form, the CDR3 reads TGCAGCGTTGAAGAAGGGACAGGGGGCCTCAATGAGCAGTTCTTC. The chain couples TRBV29-1 to TRBJ2-1, with 12 bases matching TRBD1. The germline CDR1 and CDR2 sequences are SQVTM and ANQGSEA. The trim removed 0 bases at V and 6 bases at J, leaving 3 bases unmatched. The CDR3 runs to 15 residues.